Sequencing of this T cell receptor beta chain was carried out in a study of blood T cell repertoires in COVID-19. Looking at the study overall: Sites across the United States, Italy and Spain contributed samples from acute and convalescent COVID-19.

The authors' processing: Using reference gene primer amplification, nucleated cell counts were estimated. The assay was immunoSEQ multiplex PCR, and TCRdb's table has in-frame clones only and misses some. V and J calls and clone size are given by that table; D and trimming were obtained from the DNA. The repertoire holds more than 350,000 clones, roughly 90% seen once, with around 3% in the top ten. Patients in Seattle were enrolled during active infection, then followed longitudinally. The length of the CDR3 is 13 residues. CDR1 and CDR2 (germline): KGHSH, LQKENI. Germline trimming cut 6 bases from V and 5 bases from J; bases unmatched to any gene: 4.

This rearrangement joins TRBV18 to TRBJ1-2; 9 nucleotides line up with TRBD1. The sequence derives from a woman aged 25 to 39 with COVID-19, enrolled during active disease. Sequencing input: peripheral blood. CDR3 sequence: CASSADRGYGYTF. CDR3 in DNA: TGTGCCAGCTCCGCTGACAGGGGGTATGGCTACACCTTC.